This T cell receptor (beta chain) comes out of a study of vaccination and CD4 T cells after COVID-19. Study summary: Overlapping spike peptides of SARS-CoV-2, HCoV-NL63, HCoV-OC43 and HCoV-229E stimulated the cells.

The treatment is: approximately 9-day PBMC culture with coronavirus spike peptide pools or control peptides (ViraFEST assay). The Oncomine TCR Beta short-read assay was what sequenced the DNA obtained from cultured CD4+ T cells. TCRdb used MiXCR to reprocess the PCR reads, holding one entry per CDR3 protein. The sample yields 8,000 or so distinct CDR3 sequences, roughly 69% seen once. CDR3 length: 16 amino acids. CDR1 DFQATT and CDR2 SNEGSKA come from the germline V gene (reference sequence). Losses at the gene ends were 1 base for V and 0 bases for J; bases not matched to a gene: 6. As regards this clonotype: Its target is unknown.

The V call is TRBV20-1, the J call TRBJ2-1, with 7 bases that match TRBD2. The sequenced material came from CD4+ T cells from blood, cultured in vitro. This receptor was obtained from a human donor who had recovered from COVID-19. The CDR3: CSARGTSASSYNEQFF. DNA for the CDR3: TGCAGTGCTAGAGGTACTAGCGCAAGCTCCTACAATGAGCAGTTCTTC.